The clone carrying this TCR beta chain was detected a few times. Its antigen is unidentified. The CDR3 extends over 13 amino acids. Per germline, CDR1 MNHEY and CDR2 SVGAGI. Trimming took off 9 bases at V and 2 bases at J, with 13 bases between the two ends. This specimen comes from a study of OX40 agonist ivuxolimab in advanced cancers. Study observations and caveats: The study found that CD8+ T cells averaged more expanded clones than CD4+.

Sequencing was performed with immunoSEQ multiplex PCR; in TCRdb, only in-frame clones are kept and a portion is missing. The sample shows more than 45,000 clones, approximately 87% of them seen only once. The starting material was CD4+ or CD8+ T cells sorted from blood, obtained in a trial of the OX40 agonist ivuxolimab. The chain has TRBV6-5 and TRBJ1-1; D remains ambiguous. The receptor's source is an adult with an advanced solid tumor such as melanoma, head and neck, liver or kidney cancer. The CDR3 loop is CARRCGQNTEAFF. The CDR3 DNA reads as TGTGCCAGGCGCTGTGGGCAAAACACTGAAGCTTTCTTT.